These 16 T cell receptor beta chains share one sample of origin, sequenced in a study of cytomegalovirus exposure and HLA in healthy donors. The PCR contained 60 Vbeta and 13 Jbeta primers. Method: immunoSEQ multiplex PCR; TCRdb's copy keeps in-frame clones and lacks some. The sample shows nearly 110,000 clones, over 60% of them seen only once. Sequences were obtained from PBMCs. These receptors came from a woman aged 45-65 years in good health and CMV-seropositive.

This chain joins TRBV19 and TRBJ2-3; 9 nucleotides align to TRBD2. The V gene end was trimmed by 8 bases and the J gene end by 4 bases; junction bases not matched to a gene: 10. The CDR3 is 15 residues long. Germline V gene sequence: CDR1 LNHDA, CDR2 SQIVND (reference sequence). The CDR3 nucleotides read TGTGCCAGTTCCCAGCGGGGGGCCCTCTCAGATACGCAGTATTTT. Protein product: CASSQRGALSDTQYF. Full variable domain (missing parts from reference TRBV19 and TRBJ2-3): DGGITQSPKYLFRKEGQNVTLSCEQNLNHDAMYWYRQDPGQGLRLIYYSQIVNDFQKGDIAEGYSVSREKKESFPLTVTSAQKNPTAFYLCASSQRGALSDTQYFGPGTRLTVL.

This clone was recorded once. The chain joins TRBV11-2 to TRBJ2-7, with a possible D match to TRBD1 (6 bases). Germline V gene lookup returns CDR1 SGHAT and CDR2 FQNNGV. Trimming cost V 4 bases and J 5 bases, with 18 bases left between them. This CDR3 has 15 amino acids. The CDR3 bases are TGTGCCAGCAGCTCACACCATGGGCAGGGGAACGAGCAGTACTTC. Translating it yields CASSSHHGQGNEQYF.

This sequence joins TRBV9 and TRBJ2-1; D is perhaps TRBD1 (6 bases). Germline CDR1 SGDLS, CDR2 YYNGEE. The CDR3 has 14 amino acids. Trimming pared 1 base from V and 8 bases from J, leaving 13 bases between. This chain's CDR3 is CASSVQTGIDEQFF. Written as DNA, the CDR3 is TGTGCCAGCAGCGTACAAACAGGGATCGATGAGCAGTTCTTC.

The CDR3 here is CASSETSGGANADTQYF. Written as DNA, the CDR3 is TGTGCCAGTAGTGAGACTAGCGGGGGGGCCAATGCTGATACGCAGTATTTT. V gene TRBV19 combines with J gene TRBJ2-3, with 14 bases that match TRBD2. With 5 bases clipped from V and 6 bases from J, the junction kept 10 bases outside the gene matches. CDR1 is LNHDA, CDR2 SQIVND, per germline (reference sequence). The CDR3 totals 17 residues.

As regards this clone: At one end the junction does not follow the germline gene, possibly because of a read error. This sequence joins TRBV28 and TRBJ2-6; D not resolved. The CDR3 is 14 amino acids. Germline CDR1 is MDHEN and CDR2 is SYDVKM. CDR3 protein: CATSRGSGANVLTF. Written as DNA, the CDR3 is TGTGCCACCAGTAGAGGCTCTGGGGCCAACGTCCTGACTTTC.

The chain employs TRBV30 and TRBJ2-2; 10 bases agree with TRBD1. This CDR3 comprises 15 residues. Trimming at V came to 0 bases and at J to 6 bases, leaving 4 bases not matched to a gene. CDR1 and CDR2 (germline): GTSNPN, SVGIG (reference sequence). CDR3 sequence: CAWSVGQGDAGELFF. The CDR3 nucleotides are TGTGCCTGGAGTGTCGGACAGGGGGACGCCGGGGAGCTGTTTTTT.

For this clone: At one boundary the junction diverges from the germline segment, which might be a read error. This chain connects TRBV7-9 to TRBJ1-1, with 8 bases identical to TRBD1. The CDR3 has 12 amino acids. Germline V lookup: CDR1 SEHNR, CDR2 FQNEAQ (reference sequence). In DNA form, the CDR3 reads TGTTCCAGCAGCGGACAGGGCACTGAAGCTTTCTTT. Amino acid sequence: CSSSGQGTEAFF.

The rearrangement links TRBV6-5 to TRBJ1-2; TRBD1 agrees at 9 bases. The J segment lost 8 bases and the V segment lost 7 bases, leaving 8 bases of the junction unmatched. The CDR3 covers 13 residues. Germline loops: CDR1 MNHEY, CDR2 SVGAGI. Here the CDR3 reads CASTEGTGSGYTF. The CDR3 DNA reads TGTGCCAGCACCGAAGGGACAGGGAGCGGCTACACCTTC.

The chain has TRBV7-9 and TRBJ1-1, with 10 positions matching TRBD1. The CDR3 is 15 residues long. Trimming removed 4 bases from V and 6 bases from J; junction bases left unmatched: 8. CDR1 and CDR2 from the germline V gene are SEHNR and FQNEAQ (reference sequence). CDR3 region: CASSSTRDRGSEAFF. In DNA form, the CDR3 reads TGTGCCAGCAGCTCAACTCGGGACAGGGGATCTGAAGCTTTCTTT. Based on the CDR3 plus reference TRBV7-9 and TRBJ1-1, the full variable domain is DTGVSQNPRHKITKRGQNVTFRCDPISEHNRLYWYRQTLGQGPEFLTYFQNEAQLEKSRLLSDRFSAERPKGSFSTLEIQRTEQGDSAMYLCASSSTRDRGSEAFFGQGTRLTVV.

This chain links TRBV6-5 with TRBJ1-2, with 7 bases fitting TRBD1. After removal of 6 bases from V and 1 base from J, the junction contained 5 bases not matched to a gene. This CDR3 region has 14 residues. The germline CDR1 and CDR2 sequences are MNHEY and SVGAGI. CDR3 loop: CASRLDRNNYGYTF. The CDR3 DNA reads TGTGCCAGCAGATTGGACAGGAATAACTATGGCTACACCTTC.

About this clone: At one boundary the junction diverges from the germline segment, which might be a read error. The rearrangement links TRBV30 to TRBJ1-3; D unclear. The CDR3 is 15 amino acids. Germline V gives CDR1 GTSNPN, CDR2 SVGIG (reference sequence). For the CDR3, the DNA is TGTGCCAGGAGTTCCGGTCTTCACTCTGGAAACACCATATATTTT. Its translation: CARSSGLHSGNTIYF.

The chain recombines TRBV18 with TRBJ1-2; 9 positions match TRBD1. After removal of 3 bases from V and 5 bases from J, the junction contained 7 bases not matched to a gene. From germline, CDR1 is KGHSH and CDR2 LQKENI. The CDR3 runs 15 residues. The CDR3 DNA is TGTGCCAGCTCACCTCCCGACAGGGGGTTTTATGGCTACACCTTC. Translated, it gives CASSPPDRGFYGYTF. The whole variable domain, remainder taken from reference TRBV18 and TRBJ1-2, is NAGVMQNPRHLVRRRGQEARLRCSPMKGHSHVYWYRQLPEEGLKFMVYLQKENIIDESGMPKERFSAEFPKEGPSILRIQQVVRGDSAAYFCASSPPDRGFYGYTFGSGTRLTVV.

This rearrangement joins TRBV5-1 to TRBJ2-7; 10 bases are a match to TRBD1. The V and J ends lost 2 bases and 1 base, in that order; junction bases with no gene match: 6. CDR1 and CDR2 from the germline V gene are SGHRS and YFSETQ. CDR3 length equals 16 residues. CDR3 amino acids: CASSLGGQGVSYEQYF. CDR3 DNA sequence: TGCGCCAGCAGCTTAGGCGGACAGGGGGTTTCCTACGAGCAGTACTTC.

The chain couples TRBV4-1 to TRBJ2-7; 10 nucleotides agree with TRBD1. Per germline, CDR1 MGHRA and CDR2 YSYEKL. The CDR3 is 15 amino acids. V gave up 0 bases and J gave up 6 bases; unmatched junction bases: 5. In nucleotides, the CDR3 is TGCGCCAGCAGCCAAGATGGACAGGGGGTCAGCGAGCAGTACTTC. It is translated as CASSQDGQGVSEQYF.

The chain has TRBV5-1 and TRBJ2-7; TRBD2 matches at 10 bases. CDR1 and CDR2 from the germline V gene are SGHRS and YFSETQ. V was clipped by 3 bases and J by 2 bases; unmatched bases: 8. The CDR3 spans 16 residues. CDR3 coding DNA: TGCGCCAGCAGCTGGGGACTAGCGCCTACCCCCTACGAGCAGTACTTC. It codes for CASSWGLAPTPYEQYF.

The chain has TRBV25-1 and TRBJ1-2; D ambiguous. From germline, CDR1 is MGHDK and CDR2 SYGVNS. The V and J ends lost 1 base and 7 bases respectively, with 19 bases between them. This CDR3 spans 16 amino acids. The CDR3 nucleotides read TGTGCCAGCAGTGAATTTAAAGCGGAGGGTTCGGGTGGCTACACCTTC. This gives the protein CASSEFKAEGSGGYTF.